The 11 T cell receptor beta chains below come from one sample, sequenced in a study of blood T cells in healthy people across ages. Primers used in a second PCR of about 6 to 11 cycles were a sample-barcoded 5' primer and a J-beta primer mix. TCRdb re-derived calls from the 5' RACE reads in MiXCR, one entry per CDR3 protein. The table has over a million distinct CDR3 sequences, 35% to 45% seen once. The sequencing sample was made of blood. These receptors were collected from a young woman in good health.

This clonotype was counted a few times. In nucleotides, the CDR3 is TGTGCCATTGGGGGTGACAGGCCCTACGAGCAGTACTTC. It specifies CAIGGDRPYEQYF. This chain connects TRBV10-3 to TRBJ2-7, with a tentative D call TRBD1 (6 bases). This CDR3 comprises 13 residues. Germline-derived CDR1 and CDR2 are ENHRY and SYGVKD. V gave up 9 bases and J gave up 2 bases, with 14 bases separating them.

This clonotype was counted only a few times. The V and J genes are TRBV29-1 and TRBJ1-4, with a tentative D call TRBD1 (6 bases). Trimming took 6 bases from V and 4 from J, leaving 12 bases between them. This CDR3 spans 13 amino acids. Germline loops: CDR1 SQVTM, CDR2 ANQGSEA. In nucleotides, the CDR3 is TGCAGCGTCGGGACCAGGGGTAATGAAAAACTGTTTTTT. Amino acids: CSVGTRGNEKLFF.

The rearrangement links TRBV6-4 to TRBJ2-2; 10 nucleotides align to TRBD2. CDR1 and CDR2 (germline): MRHNA, SNTAGT. V was clipped by 6 bases and J by 3 bases; unmatched bases: 4. The CDR3 sequence is 15 residues long. CDR3 sequence: CASRAGTSDTGELFF. CDR3 nucleotide sequence: TGTGCCAGCAGAGCCGGGACTAGCGACACCGGGGAGCTGTTTTTT.

The chain combines TRBV28 with TRBJ1-6; the match to TRBD1 covers 7 bases. The CDR3 extends over 13 amino acids. Germline-derived CDR1 and CDR2 are MDHEN and SYDVKM. Germline trimming cut 6 bases from V and 5 bases from J; bases unmatched to any gene: 1. The DNA of the CDR3 is TGTGCCAGCAGGACAGGGAATAATTCACCCCTCCACTTT. Translated: CASRTGNNSPLHF.

This clonotype appeared many times. The rearrangement joins TRBV11-2 to TRBJ2-3; D not resolved. Germline-derived CDR1 and CDR2 are SGHAT and FQNNGV. The CDR3 covers 12 residues. Between the trimmed V and J ends, which lost 0 bases and 8 bases, there was a span of 6 bases. The CDR3 DNA reads TGTGCCAGCAGCTTAGATCGCGGTACGCAGTATTTT. It encodes CASSLDRGTQYF.

This clonotype was seen a single time. The chain recombines TRBV4-1 with TRBJ2-4; 9 bases align to TRBD1. Near its end, the DNA agrees better with TRBJ2-5, so the J call may be wrong. Germline CDR1 reads MGHRA; CDR2 reads YSYEKL. The CDR3 has 14 residues. CDR3 in amino acids: CASSQRGQGETQYF. The CDR3 nucleotides are TGCGCCAGCAGCCAAAGAGGACAGGGGGAGACCCAGTACTTC.

The chain couples TRBV7-2 to TRBJ2-1, with D possibly TRBD2 on 6 matching bases. Germline values: CDR1 SGHTA, CDR2 FQGNSA. Trimming stripped 5 bases from V and 6 bases from J, with 14 bases between. This CDR3 is built from 14 residues. The CDR3 reads CASSPGLIGNEQFF. The DNA for the CDR3 is TGTGCCAGCAGCCCCGGACTAATCGGCAATGAGCAGTTCTTC.

This clonotype has more than one count but fewer than ten. This sequence joins TRBV4-1 and TRBJ1-5; 10 bases align to TRBD1. CDR1 is MGHRA and CDR2 is YSYEKL in the germline V gene. V shed 3 bases, J shed 9 bases, and the junction held 5 bases outside the gene matches. CDR3 size: 14 residues. The CDR3 DNA reads as TGCGCCAGCAGCCAGGACAGGGGGAATGGGCCCCAGCATTTT. Its translation is CASSQDRGNGPQHF.

The table lists this clonotype with a few counts. V gene TRBV11-2 combines with J gene TRBJ1-1; perhaps TRBD1 as D (5 bases). The CDR3 consists of 14 residues. In germline, CDR1 is SGHAT, CDR2 FQNNGV. The V end lost 7 bases, the J end lost 0 bases, and 12 bases lay between the germline ends. The CDR3 region has the DNA TGTGCCAGCACCGCCTGGACACTGAACACTGAAGCTTTCTTT. Translating gives CASTAWTLNTEAFF.

The V gene is TRBV6-6, the J gene TRBJ1-1; 7 bases are a match to TRBD1. The CDR3 has 14 amino acids. CDR1 and CDR2 from the germline V gene are MNHNY and SVGAGI (reference sequence). V lost 7 bases to trimming and J lost 5 bases; unmatched junction nucleotides: 10. CDR3 amino acids: CASTRKGAHTEAFF. Here the CDR3 DNA reads TGTGCCAGCACCCGAAAGGGGGCGCATACTGAAGCTTTCTTT.

This clonotype was found a few times. The chain employs TRBV20-1 and TRBJ1-5, with D tentatively TRBD1 (5 bases). Trimming pared 4 bases from V and 0 bases from J, leaving 16 bases between. Germline lookup yields CDR1 DFQATT and CDR2 SNEGSKA (reference sequence). The CDR3 is made up of 16 amino acids. In DNA form, the CDR3 reads TGCAGTGCTAAATCAGGGACCGTCTATAGCAATCAGCCCCAGCATTTT. Protein: CSAKSGTVYSNQPQHF.